This TCR beta chain was sequenced in a study of tumor and adjacent non-tumor tissue in lung cancer. For the study at large: Histology: under 15 adenocarcinoma, a couple of squamous cell carcinoma, 1 small cell lung cancer. Findings and limits, study-wide: Top 100 clones took a larger repertoire share in normal lung. Tumor TCR diversity, when higher, was linked to shorter survival.

RNA was extracted from bulk tissue without any cell sorting. J lost 0 bases, V lost 7 bases, and 3 bases had no gene match. The CDR3 runs to 13 residues. Germline CDR1 and CDR2: DFQATT and SNEGSKA (reference sequence). Remarks on this clonotype: The antigen is unknown. A read error is possible here, since a much larger clone lies one base away.

The library came from three nested PCR rounds adapted from ARM-PCR protocols. MiXCR, run by TCRdb on the multiplex PCR reads, gives a single entry per CDR3 protein. The sample lists about 140,000 distinct CDR3 sequences; around 65% were seen once. The J gene is TRBJ1-1, the V gene TRBV20-1; 9 bases align to TRBD1. The sequencing input was lung tumor tissue. The clonotype originates from a man in his sixties with small cell lung cancer. This chain's CDR3 is CSVWTGVNTEAFF. CDR3 sequence (DNA): TGCAGTGTTTGGACAGGGGTGAACACTGAAGCTTTCTTT.